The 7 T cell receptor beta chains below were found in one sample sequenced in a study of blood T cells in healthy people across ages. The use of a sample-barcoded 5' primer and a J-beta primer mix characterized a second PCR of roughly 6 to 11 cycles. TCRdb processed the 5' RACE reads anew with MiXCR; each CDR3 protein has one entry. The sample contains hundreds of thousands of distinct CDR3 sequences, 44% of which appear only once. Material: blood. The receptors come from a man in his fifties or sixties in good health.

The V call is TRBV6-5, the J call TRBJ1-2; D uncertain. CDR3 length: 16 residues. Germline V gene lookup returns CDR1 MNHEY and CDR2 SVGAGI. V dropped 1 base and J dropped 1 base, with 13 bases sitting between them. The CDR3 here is CASSYLLVGNNYGYTF. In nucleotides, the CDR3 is TGTGCCAGCAGTTACTTGCTCGTGGGAAATAACTATGGCTACACCTTC.

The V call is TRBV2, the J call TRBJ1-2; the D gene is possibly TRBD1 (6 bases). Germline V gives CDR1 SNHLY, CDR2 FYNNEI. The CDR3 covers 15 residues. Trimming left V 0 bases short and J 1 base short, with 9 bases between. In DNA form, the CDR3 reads TGTGCCAGCAGTGAAGCGCGAGGGGGTAACTATGGCTACACCTTC. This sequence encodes CASSEARGGNYGYTF.

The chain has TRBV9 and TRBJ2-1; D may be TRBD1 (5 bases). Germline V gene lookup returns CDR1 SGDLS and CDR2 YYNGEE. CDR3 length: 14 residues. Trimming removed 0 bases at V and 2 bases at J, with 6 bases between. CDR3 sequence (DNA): TGTGCCAGCAGCGTAGAAGGGGCCTACAATGAGCAGTTCTTC. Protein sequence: CASSVEGAYNEQFF.

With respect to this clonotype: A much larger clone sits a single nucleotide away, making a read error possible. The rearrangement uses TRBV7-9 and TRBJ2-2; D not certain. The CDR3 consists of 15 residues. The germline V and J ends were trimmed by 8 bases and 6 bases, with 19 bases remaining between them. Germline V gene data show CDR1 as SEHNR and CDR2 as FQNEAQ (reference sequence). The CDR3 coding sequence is TGTGCCAGCGCTACCCCCGCAAATCTCGCCGGGGAGCTGTTTTTT. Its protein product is CASATPANLAGELFF.

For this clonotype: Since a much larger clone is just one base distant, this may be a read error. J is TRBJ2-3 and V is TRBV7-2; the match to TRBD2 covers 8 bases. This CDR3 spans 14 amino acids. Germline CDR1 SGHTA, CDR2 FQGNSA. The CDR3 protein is CASGLGTRGDTQYF. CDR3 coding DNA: TGTGCCAGCGGCTTAGGGACTAGGGGAGATACGCAGTATTTT.

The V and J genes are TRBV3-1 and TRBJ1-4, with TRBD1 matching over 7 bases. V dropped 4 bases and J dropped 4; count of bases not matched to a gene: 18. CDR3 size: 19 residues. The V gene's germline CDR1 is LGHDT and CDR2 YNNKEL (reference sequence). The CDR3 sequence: CASSLTRQGGGSINEKLFF. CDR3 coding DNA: TGTGCCAGCAGCCTCACCCGACAGGGAGGGGGATCTATTAATGAAAAACTGTTTTTT.

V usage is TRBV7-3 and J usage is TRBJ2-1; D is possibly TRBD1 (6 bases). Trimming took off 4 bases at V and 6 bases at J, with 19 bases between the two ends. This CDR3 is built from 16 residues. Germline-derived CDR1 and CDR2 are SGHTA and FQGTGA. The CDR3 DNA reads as TGTGCCAGCAGCTCCGGGGTCCAGGGGCAGTCCAATGAGCAGTTCTTC. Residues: CASSSGVQGQSNEQFF.